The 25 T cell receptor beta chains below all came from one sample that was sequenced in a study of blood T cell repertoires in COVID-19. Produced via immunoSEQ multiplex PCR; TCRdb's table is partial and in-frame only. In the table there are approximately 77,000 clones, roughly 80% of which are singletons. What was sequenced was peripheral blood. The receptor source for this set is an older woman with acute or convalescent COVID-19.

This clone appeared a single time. CDR3 in amino acids: CASSLGQGPRGLFF. CDR3 coding DNA: TGTGCCAGCAGCTTAGGGCAAGGGCCTAGGGGGCTGTTTTTT. The chain joins TRBV7-2 to TRBJ2-2; tentatively, D is TRBD1 (5 bases). Trimming took off 1 base at V and 13 bases at J, with 16 bases between the two ends. The CDR3 totals 14 residues. Germline CDR1 is SGHTA and CDR2 is FQGNSA.

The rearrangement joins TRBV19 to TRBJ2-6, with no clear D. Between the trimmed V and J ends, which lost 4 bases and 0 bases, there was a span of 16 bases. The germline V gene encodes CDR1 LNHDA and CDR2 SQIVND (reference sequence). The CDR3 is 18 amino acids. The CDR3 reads CASSKIPGPYSGANVLTF. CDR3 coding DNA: TGTGCCAGTAGTAAGATCCCGGGTCCCTACTCTGGGGCCAACGTCCTGACTTTC.

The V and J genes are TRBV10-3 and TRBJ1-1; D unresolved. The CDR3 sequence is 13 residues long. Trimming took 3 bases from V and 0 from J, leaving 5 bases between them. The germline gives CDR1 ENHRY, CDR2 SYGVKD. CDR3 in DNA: TGTGCCATCAGTGAAAGCATGAACACTGAAGCTTTCTTT. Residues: CAISESMNTEAFF.

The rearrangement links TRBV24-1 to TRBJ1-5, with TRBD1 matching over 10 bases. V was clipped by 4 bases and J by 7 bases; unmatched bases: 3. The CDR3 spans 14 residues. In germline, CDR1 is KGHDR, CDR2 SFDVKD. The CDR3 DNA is TGTGCCACCAGTGACGGACAGGGGGGACAGCCCCAGCATTTT. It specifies CATSDGQGGQPQHF.

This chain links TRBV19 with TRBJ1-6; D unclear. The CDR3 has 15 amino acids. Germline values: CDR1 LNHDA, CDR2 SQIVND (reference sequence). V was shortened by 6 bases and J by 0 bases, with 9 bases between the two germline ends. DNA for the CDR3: TGTGCCAGTAGCGCAGCAGGCTCCTATAATTCACCCCTCCACTTT. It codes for CASSAAGSYNSPLHF.

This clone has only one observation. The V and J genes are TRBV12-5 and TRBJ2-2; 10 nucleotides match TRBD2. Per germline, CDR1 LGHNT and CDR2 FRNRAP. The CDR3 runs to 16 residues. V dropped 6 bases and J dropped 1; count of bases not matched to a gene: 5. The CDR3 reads CASGPRTSGNTGELFF. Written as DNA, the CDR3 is TGTGCTAGTGGACCTCGGACTAGCGGGAACACCGGGGAGCTGTTTTTT.

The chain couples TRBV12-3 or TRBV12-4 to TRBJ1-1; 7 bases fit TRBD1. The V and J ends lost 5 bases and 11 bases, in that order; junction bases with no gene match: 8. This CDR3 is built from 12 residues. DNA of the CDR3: TGTGCCAGCAGTCACTCGACAGGGCGGGCTTTCTTT. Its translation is CASSHSTGRAFF.

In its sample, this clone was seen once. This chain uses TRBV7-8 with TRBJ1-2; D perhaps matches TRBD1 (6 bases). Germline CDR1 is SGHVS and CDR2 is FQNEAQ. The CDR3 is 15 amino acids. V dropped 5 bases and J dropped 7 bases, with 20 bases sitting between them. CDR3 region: CASSTEVAGAGGYTF. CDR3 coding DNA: TGTGCCAGCAGCACTGAGGTGGCAGGGGCAGGTGGCTACACCTTC.

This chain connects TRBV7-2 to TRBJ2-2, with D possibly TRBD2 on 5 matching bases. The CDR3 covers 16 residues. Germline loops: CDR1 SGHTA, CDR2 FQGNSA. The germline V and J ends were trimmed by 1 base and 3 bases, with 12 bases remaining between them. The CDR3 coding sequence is TGTGCCAGCAGCTTAGATGTCGGGCGGGACACCGGGGAGCTGTTTTTT. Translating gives CASSLDVGRDTGELFF.

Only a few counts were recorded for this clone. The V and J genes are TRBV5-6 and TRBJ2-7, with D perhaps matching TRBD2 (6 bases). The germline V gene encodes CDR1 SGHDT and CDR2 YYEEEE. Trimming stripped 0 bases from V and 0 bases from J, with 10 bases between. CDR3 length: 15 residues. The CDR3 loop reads CASSLGGVSSYEQYV. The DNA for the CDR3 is TGTGCCAGCAGCTTGGGCGGGGTTAGCTCCTACGAGCAGTACGTC.

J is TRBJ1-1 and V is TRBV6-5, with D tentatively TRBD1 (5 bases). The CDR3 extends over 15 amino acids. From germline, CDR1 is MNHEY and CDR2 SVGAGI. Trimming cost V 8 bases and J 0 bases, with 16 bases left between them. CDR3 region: CASWGTGGMNTEAFF. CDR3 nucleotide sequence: TGTGCCAGCTGGGGGACGGGAGGGATGAACACTGAAGCTTTCTTT.

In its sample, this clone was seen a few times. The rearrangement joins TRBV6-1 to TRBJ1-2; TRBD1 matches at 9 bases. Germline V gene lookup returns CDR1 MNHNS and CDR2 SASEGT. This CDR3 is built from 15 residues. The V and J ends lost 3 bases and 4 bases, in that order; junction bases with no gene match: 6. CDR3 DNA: TGTGCCAGCAGTGAGGGGAAGACAGGGGGCTATGGCTACACCTTC. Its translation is CASSEGKTGGYGYTF.

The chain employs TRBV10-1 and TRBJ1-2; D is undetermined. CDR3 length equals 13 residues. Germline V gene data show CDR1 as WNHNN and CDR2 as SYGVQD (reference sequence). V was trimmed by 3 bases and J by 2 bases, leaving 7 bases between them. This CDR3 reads CASSDSFNYGYTF. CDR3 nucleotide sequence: TGCGCCAGCAGTGACAGTTTCAACTATGGCTACACCTTC.

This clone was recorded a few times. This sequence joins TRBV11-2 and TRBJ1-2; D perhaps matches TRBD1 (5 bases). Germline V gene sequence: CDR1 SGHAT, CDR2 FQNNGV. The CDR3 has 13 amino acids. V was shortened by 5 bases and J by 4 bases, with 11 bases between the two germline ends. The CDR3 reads CASSRGTVYGYTF. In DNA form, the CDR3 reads TGTGCCAGCAGCCGGGGGACGGTCTATGGCTACACCTTC.

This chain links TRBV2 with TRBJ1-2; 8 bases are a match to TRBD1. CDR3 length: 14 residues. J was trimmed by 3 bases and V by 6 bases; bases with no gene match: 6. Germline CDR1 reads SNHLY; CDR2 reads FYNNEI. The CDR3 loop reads CASSEGQADYGYTF. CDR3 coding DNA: TGTGCCAGCAGCGAGGGACAGGCAGACTATGGCTACACCTTC. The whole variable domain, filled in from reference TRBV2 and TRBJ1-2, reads EPEVTQTPSHQVTQMGQEVILRCVPISNHLYFYWYRQILGQKVEFLVSFYNNEISEKSEIFDDQFSVERPDGSNFTLKIRSTKLEDSAMYFCASSEGQADYGYTFGSGTRLTVV.

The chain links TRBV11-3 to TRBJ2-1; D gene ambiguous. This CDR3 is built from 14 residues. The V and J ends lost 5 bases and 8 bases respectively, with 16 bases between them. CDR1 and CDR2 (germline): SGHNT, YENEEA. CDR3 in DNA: TGTGCCAGCAGCCCGGCAGCCGGGTACGATGAGCAGTTCTTC. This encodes CASSPAAGYDEQFF. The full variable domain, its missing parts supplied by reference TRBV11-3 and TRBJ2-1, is EAGVVQSPRYKIIEKKQPVAFWCNPISGHNTLYWYLQNLGQGPELLIRYENEEAVDDSQLPKDRFSAERLKGVDSTLKIQPAELGDSAVYLCASSPAAGYDEQFFGPGTRLTVL.

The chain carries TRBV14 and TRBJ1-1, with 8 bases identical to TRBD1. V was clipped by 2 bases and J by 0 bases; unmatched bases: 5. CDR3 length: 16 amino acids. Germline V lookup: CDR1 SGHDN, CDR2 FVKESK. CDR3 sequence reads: CASSQPGGDMNTEAFF. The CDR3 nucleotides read TGTGCCAGCAGCCAACCAGGGGGCGACATGAACACTGAAGCTTTCTTT.

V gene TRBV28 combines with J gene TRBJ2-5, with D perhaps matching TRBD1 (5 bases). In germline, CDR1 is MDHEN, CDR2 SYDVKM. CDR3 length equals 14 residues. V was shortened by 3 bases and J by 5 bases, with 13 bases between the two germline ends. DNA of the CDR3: TGTGCCAGCAGTTTCGGCAGGGCCTACGAGACCCAGTACTTC. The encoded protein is CASSFGRAYETQYF.

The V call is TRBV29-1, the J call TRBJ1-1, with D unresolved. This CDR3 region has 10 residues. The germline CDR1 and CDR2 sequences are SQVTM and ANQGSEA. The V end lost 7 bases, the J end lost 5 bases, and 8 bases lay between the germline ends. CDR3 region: CSASMTEAFF. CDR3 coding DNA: TGCAGCGCTTCAATGACTGAAGCTTTCTTT.

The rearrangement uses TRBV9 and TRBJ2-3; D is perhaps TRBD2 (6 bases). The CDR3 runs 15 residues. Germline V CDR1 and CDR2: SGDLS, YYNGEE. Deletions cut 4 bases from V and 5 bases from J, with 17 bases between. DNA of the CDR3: TGTGCCAGCAGCCCGGGGGTTCGAGATCGAGATACGCAGTATTTT. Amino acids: CASSPGVRDRDTQYF.

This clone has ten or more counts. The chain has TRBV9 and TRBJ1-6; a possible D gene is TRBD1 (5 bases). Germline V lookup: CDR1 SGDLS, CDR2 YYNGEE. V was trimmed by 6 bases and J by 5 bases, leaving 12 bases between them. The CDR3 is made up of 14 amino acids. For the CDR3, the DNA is TGTGCCAGCATGGGGCCAGACCATAATTCACCCCTCCACTTT. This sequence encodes CASMGPDHNSPLHF.

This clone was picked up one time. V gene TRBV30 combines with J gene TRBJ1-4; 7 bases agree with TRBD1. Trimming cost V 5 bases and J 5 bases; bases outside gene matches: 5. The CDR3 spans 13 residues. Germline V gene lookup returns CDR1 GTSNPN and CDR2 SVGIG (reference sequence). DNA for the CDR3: TGTGCCTGGGCGGGACAGAAGAATGAAAAACTGTTTTTT. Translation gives CAWAGQKNEKLFF.

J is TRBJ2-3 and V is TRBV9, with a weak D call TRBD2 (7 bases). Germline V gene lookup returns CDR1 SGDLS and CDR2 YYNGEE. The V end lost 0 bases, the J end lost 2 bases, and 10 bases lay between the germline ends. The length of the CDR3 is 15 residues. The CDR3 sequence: CASSVGAGATDTQYF. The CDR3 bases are TGTGCCAGCAGCGTAGGTGCGGGGGCCACAGATACGCAGTATTTT.

The CDR3 here is CAISESKGTGSGYTF. The DNA of the CDR3 is TGTGCCATCAGTGAGTCGAAGGGGACAGGGAGCGGCTACACCTTC. The chain recombines TRBV10-3 with TRBJ1-2; 9 positions agree with TRBD1. Germline CDR1 reads ENHRY; CDR2 reads SYGVKD. This CDR3 spans 15 amino acids. V trimming: 0 bases; J trimming: 8 bases; junction bases outside the gene matches: 7.

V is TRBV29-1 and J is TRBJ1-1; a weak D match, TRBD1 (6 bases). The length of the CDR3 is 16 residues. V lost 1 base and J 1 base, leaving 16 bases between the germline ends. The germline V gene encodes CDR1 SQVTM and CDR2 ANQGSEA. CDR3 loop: CSVEASQGRANTEAFF. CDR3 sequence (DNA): TGCAGCGTTGAAGCGTCGCAGGGGCGGGCGAACACTGAAGCTTTCTTT.